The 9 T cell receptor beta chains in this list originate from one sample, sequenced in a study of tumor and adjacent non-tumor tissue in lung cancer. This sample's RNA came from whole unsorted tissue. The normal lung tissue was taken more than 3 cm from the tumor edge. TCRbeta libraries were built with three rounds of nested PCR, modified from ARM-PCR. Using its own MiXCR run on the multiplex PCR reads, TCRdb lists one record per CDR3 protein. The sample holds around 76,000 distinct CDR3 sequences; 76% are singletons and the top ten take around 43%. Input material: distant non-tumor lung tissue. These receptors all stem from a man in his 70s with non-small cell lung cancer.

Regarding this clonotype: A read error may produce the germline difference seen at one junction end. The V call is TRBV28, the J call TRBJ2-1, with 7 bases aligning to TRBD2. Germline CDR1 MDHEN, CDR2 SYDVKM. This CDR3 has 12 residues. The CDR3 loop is CASCSPGRSTLF. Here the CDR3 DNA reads TGTGCCAGCTGTTCACCCGGGAGGTCGACACTTTTC.

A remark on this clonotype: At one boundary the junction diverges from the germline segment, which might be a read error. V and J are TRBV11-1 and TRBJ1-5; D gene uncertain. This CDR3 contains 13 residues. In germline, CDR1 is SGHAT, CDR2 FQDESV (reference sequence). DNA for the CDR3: TGTGACAGCAGTCAGGACTTGAGTAAGCCCCAGCATTTT. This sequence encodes CDSSQDLSKPQHF.

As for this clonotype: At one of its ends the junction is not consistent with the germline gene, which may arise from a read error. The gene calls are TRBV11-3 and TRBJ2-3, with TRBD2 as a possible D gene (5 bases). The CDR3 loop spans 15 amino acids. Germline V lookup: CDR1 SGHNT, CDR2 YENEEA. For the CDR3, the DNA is TGTACCAGCACCTGTCGGGAAGTAAGCACAGATATGCAGTATTTT. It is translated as CTSTCREVSTDMQYF.

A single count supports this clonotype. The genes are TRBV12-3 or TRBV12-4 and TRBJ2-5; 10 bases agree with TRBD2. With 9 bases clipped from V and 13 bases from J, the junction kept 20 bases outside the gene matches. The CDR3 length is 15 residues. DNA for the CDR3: TGTGCCAGTAGCGGGCTAGCGGGAGTGGTGGAGACCTGGTACTTC. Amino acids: CASSGLAGVVETWYF.

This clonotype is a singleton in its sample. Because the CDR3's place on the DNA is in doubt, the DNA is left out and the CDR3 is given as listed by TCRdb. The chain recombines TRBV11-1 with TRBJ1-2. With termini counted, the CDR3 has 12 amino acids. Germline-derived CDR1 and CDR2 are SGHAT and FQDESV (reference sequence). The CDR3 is CDSSLYRYGCTF.

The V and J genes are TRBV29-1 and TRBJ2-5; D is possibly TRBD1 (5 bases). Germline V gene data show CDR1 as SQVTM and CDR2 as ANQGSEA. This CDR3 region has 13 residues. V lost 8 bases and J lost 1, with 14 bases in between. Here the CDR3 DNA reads TGCAGCATAGTCAACAGGTTCCAAGAGACCCAGTACTTC. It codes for CSIVNRFQETQYF.

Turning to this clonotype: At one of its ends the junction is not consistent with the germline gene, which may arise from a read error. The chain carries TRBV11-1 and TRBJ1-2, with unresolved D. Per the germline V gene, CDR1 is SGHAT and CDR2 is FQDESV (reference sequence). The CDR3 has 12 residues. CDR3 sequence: CASNLYRYGYIF. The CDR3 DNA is TGTGCCAGCAACTTATATAGATATGGCTACATCTTC.

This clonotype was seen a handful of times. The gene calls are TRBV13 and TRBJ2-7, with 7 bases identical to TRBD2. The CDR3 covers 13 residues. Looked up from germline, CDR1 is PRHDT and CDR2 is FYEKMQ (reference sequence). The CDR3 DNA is TGTGCGAGTAGCCCATTAGAACTAGCGGAGCAGTACTTC. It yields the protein CASSPLELAEQYF.

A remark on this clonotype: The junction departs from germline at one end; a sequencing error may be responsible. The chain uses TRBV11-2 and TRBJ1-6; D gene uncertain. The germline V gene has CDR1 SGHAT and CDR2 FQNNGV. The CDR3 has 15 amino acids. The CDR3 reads CASSARTDGNSPLQF. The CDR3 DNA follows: TGTGCTAGCAGCGCAAGGACGGATGGGAATTCACCCCTCCAGTTT. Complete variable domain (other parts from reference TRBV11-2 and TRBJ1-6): EAGVAQSPRYKIIEKRQSVAFWCNPISGHATLYWYQQILGQGPKLLIQFQNNGVVDDSQLPKDRFSAERLKGVDSTLKIQPAKLEDSAVYLCASSARTDGNSPLQFGNGTRLTVT.